This T cell receptor beta chain came from a study of blood T cells in healthy people across ages. Caucasian individuals from Russia who were healthy and aged roughly 6 to 95 acted as donors. Study-wide results and caveats: Older age coincided with a roughly linear decline in TCR beta diversity per million T cells. There was no known CMV status for donors, so expanded clonotype changes were possibly confounded. With unsorted PBMCs, a conclusive comparison of naive versus antigen-experienced cells was not possible.

A J-beta primer mix and a sample-barcoded 5' primer were used in a second PCR of roughly 7 to 12 cycles. TCRdb ran MiXCR on the 5' RACE reads and lists one entry per CDR3 protein. Of approximately 800,000 distinct CDR3 sequences detected, 55% to 65% appear once; the ten largest clones hold about 30%. Comments on this clonotype: As yet, its antigen is unknown.

This receptor was identified in a man aged 25 to 40 in good health. The sample comprised blood.

CDR3 sequence: CSVSHGQVTDTQYF. The CDR3, as DNA: TGCAGTGTGTCCCATGGGCAGGTCACAGATACGCAGTATTTT. This sequence joins TRBV20-1 and TRBJ2-3, with D unclear. Per germline, CDR1 DFQATT and CDR2 SNEGSKA (reference sequence). CDR3 length: 14 residues. V was clipped by 7 bases and J by 2 bases, with 16 bases between them.